The T cell receptor (beta chain) described here comes from a study of T cell changes during pregnancy in multiple sclerosis. Sequencing was performed with immunoSEQ multiplex PCR; in TCRdb, only in-frame clones are kept and a portion is missing. This repertoire shows 47,000 or so clones, 80% to 90% found once; its top ten account for roughly 2%. Trimming shortened V by 7 bases and J by 6 bases, and 17 bases separated the two germline ends. Germline V CDR1 and CDR2: MNHEY, SMNVEV (reference sequence). This CDR3 comprises 14 residues. The clonotype originates from a female donor with multiple sclerosis, enrolled in a pregnancy study. Source: peripheral blood, taken in the first trimester of pregnancy. The gene calls are TRBV27 and TRBJ2-3; TRBD1 is a possible D gene (5 bases). CDR3 residues: CASTTINRMDTQYF. The DNA of the CDR3 is TGTGCCAGCACAACGATAAACAGGATGGATACGCAGTATTTT.